This TCR beta chain was sequenced for a study of T cell clonality in common variable immunodeficiency. Deletions cut 4 bases from V and 1 base from J, with 13 bases between. CDR1 is LGHNA, CDR2 YNFKEQ, per germline. The length of the CDR3 is 15 residues. Clones were read by immunoSEQ multiplex PCR, and TCRdb kept only the in-frame ones, dropping some. In total the sample includes under 45,000 clones, none of them seen once. In this sample, this clone turned up many times. Sequencing ends 3 residues short of the CDR3 end; the germline J gene provides the rest. The sequence derives from a person aged 18 to 75 in good health. The specimen was peripheral blood mononuclear cells. This chain uses TRBV4-2 with TRBJ1-1; D possibly corresponds to TRBD1 (6 bases). The CDR3 sequence is CASSPLGGGNTEAFF. The sequenced part of the CDR3 DNA is TGTGCCAGCAGCCCCCTCGGAGGGGGGAACACTGAA.